These T cell receptor beta chains were read from a single sample in a study of blood T cell repertoires in COVID-19. Data came from immunoSEQ multiplex PCR; TCRdb stores just in-frame clones and leaves some out. The table has fewer than 120,000 clones, over 60% seen once; the top ten hold around 4%. The sample consisted of peripheral blood. These receptors were collected from a woman of 80 years or more with acute or convalescent COVID-19. Each CDR3 is given without its conserved first and last residue. Some rows mark clone size as missing; the rest say once, few, many or name a class of expanded clone.

abundance: -
v_gene: TRBV12-5
CDR3aa: ASGSPQGGVTDTQY

abundance: few
v_gene: TRBV5-1
CDR3aa: ASSLAGQGVSYGYT

abundance: -
v_gene: TRBV18
CDR3aa: ASSPRTDSGNTIY

abundance: -
v_gene: TRBV7-2
CDR3aa: ASSWRGRLPEAF

abundance: -
v_gene: TRBV9
CDR3aa: ASSVTASGGAGDEQF

abundance: -
v_gene: TRBV19
CDR3aa: ASSKRLQETQY

abundance: -
v_gene: TRBV4-1
CDR3aa: ASSRDPMNTEAF

abundance: -
v_gene: TRBV18
CDR3aa: ASSPRGGGGVAGVYEQY

abundance: -
v_gene: TRBV27
CDR3aa: ASSLKGSPSSYEQY

abundance: -
v_gene: TRBV27
CDR3aa: ASSLRRGDWEQY